The present T cell receptor beta chain was sequenced within a study of metastatic and nonmetastatic thyroid tumors. Study at large: Repertoires from malignant and benign thyroid patients were compared across blood and tumor or nodule tissue. Study findings and constraints: The reported finding was significantly higher TCR beta diversity in malignant thyroid tumors relative to benign nodules, in blood and tumor.

The entire patient cohort was treatment-naive prior to thyroid surgery. V lost 6 bases and J lost 3; bases outside the gene matches: 6. The germline V gene has CDR1 MNHNS and CDR2 SASEGT. The CDR3 loop spans 14 amino acids. TCRdb re-called the PCR reads with MiXCR. The profile shows approximately 90,000 clones, around 9.2% of them singletons. In its sample, this clone was seen many times. Its cognate antigen is unknown. Sequenced material: blood. V gene TRBV6-1 combines with J gene TRBJ1-2, with 8 bases identical to TRBD1. The clonotype comes from a female donor with papillary thyroid cancer or a benign thyroid nodule (not recorded which). Some clones in this sample may be carry-over from other donors' samples. CDR3 in amino acids: CASSRGQGDYGYTF. CDR3 sequence (DNA): TGTGCCAGCAGCCGCGGACAGGGTGACTATGGCTACACCTTC.